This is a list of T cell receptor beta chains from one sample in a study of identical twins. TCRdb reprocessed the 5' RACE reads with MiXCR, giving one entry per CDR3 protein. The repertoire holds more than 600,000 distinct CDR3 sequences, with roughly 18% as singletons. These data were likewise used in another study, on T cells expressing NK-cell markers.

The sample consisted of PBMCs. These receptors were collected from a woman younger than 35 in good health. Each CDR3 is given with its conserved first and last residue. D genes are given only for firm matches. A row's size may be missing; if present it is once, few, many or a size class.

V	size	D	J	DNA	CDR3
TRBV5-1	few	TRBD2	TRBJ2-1	TGCGCCAGCAGCTTGCCGGGACTAGCGGGAGGTAATAATGAGCAGTTCTTC	CASSLPGLAGGNNEQFF
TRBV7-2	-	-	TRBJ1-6	TGTGCCAGCAGCTTATGGGGGACAAATTCACCCCTCCACTTT	CASSLWGTNSPLHF
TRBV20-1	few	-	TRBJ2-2	TGCAGTGCTGCCGGGGACATGAACACCGGGGAGCTGTTTTTT	CSAAGDMNTGELFF
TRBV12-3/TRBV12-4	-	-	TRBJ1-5	TGTGCCAGCGTCTTCCCCCAGGAGTATAGCAATCAGCCCCAGCATTTT	CASVFPQEYSNQPQHF
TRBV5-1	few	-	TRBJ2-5	TGCGCCAGCAGCTTGGAAGGGGATCCGGCGACCCAGTACTTC	CASSLEGDPATQYF
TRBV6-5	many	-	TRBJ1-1	TGTGCCAGCAGTTACCCGCCAGGGAAGATGAACACTGAAGCTTTCTTT	CASSYPPGKMNTEAFF
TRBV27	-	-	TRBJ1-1	TGTGCCAGCAGTTTAGGGGCAGGGGTACGGGAAGCTTTCTTT	CASSLGAGVREAFF
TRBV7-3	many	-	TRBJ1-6	TGTGCCAGCAGCCTCAGCGGTAATTCACCCCTCCACTTT	CASSLSGNSPLHF
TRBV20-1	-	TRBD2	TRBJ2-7	TGCAGTGCTAGAGATCCCGGGAGGGCCTCCCGCGAGCAGTACTTC	CSARDPGRASREQYF
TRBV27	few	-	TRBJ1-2	TGTGCCAGCACCGCTACCCCCTATTATGGCTACACCTTC	CASTATPYYGYTF
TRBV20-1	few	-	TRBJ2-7	TGCAGTGCTATGAAAGGGCCGGCCTACGAGCAGTACTTC	CSAMKGPAYEQYF
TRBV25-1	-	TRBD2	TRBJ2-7	TGTGCCAGCAGTGAATATTACCAGCGGGAGGGATACGAGCAGTACTTC	CASSEYYQREGYEQYF
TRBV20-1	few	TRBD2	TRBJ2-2	TGCAGTGCGAGTCGGACTAGCGGGAGGGAAGGGGAGCTGTTTTTT	CSASRTSGREGELFF
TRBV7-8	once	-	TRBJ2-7	TGTGCCAGCAGCAACCAGGGAGGAAACTCCTACGAGCAGTACTTC	CASSNQGGNSYEQYF
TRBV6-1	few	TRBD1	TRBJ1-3	TGTGCCAGCAGGCCGGGACAGGGGGCTTCTGGAAACACCATATATTTT	CASRPGQGASGNTIYF
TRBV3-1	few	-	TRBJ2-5	TGTGCCAGCAGCCCCCTCCCCCTAGATGGACGGGAAGAGACCCAGTACTTC	CASSPLPLDGREETQYF
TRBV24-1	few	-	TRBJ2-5	TGTGCCACCAGTGAGGCCGGGACACCTCAAGAGACCCAGTACTTC	CATSEAGTPQETQYF
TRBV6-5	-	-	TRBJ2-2	TGTGCCAGCAGTTACTCGATTCCGTTGGTCACCGGGGAGCTGTTTTTT	CASSYSIPLVTGELFF
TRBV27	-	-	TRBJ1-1	TGTGCCAGCAGACCAGAAGAAGCTTTCTTT	CASRPEEAFF
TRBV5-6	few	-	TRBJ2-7	TGTGCCAGCAGCCACCGACCGGCCCGGGTGCCCTACGAGCAGTACTTC	CASSHRPARVPYEQYF
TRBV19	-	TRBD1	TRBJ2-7	TGTGCCAGTAGTAAGGGACAGTACTACGAGCAGTACTTC	CASSKGQYYEQYF
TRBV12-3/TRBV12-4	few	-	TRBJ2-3	TGTGCCAGCAGACCCCGGGGGCCCGCAGATACGCAGTATTTT	CASRPRGPADTQYF
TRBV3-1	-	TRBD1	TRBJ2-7	TGTGCCAGCACGGGACAGGGAACCTACGAGCAGTACTTC	CASTGQGTYEQYF
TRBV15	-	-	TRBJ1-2	TGTGCCACCAGCAGAGAAACCGGGAGCGTCGGCTACACCTTC	CATSRETGSVGYTF
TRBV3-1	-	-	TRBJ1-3	TGTGCCAGCAGCCTTCAGTGGGGACGGAACACCATATATTTT	CASSLQWGRNTIYF
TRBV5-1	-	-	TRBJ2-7	TGCGCCAGCCAAAAGGAACTAGAGACCGAGCAGTACTTC	CASQKELETEQYF
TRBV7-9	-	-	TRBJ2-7	TGTGCCAGCAGCGATGCTAGCGAGCAGTACTTC	CASSDASEQYF
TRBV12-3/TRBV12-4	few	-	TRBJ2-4	TGTGCCAGCAGTTTAGGGACCCCGACGGCCAAAAACATTCAGTACTTC	CASSLGTPTAKNIQYF
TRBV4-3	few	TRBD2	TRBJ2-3	TGCGCCAGCAGCCAAGATTTGTTACCGAGCGGGGGACGGACAGATACGCAGTATTTT	CASSQDLLPSGGRTDTQYF
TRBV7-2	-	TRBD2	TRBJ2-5	TGTGCCAGCAGCTTAGCGACTAGCGGGCGGGGGACCCAGTACTTC	CASSLATSGRGTQYF
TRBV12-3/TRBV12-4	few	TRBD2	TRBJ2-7	TGTGCCAGCAGTTTTCGGCGGGGGAGCTCCTACGAGCAGTACTTC	CASSFRRGSSYEQYF
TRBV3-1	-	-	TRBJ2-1	TGTGCCAGCGCCCGAGGCGACAATGAGCAGTTCTTC	CASARGDNEQFF
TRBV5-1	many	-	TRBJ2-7	TGCGCCAGCAGCACGGGGACCTTTTCCTACGAGCAGTACTTC	CASSTGTFSYEQYF
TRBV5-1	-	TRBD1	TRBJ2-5	TGCGCCAGCAGCCGATCCCTGGGACAGGGGGGGGAGACCCAGTACTTC	CASSRSLGQGGETQYF
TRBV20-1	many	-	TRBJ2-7	TGCAGTGCTAAAGGGTACGAGCGGAGATACGAGCAGTACTTC	CSAKGYERRYEQYF
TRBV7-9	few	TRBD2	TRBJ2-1	TGTGCCAGCAGCCCACGACGGGGGGGGTCCTACAATGAGCAGTTCTTC	CASSPRRGGSYNEQFF
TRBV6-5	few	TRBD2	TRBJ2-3	TGTGCCAGCAGTTACGAGACTAGCGGAAGCACAGATACGCAGTATTTT	CASSYETSGSTDTQYF
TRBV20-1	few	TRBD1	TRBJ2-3	TGCAGTGCTACGTCCGGGACAGCGACAGATACGCAGTATTTT	CSATSGTATDTQYF
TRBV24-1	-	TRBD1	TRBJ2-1	TGTGCCACCAGTGATGGACAGGGAAACTCTTTCGAGCAGTTCTTC	CATSDGQGNSFEQFF
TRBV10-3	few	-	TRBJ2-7	TGTGCCATCAGTGAGGGCACAGTCTACGAGCAGTACTTC	CAISEGTVYEQYF
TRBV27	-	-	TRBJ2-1	TGTGCCAGCAGTTTATTCCAGACGGCGAATGAGCAGTTCTTC	CASSLFQTANEQFF
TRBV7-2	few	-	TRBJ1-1	TGTGCCAGCAGCTTGCGGTCTCCCGTGACTGAAGCTTTCTTT	CASSLRSPVTEAFF
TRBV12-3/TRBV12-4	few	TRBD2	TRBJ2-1	TGTGCCAGCAAAAAGCGGGAGTCTTACAATGAGCAGTTCTTC	CASKKRESYNEQFF
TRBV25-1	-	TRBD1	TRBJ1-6	TGTGCCAGCAGCCAGCCGGGACAGGGGTATTCACCCCTCCACTTT	CASSQPGQGYSPLHF
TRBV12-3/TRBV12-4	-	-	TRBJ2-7	TGTGCCAGCACTGTTGCCCGTGGGAGACTCGTTCCCTACGAGCAGTACTTC	CASTVARGRLVPYEQYF
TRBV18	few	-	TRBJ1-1	TGTGCCAGCTCACCAAGGGCAGGGGCGATGAACACTGAAGCTTTCTTT	CASSPRAGAMNTEAFF
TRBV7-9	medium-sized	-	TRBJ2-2	TGTGCCAGCAGCTTGAAGAGGGGGGAGCTGTTTTTT	CASSLKRGELFF
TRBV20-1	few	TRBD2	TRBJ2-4	TGCAGTGCAGCAGCGGGGGCCCGTCAAAACATTCAGTACTTC	CSAAAGARQNIQYF
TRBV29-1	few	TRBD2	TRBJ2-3	TGCAGCGTTGAAGACTCCCCAGGAGCGGGAGGGCCGGCAGATACGCAGTATTTT	CSVEDSPGAGGPADTQYF
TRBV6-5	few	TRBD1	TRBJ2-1	TGTGCCAGCAGTTACAGCAGGGGGAACAATGAGCAGTTCTTC	CASSYSRGNNEQFF
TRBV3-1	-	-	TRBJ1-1	TGTGCCAGCAGCCAGGGACGGCGCTCGCAGGGGGCTTTCTTT	CASSQGRRSQGAFF
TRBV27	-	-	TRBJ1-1	TGTGCCAGCAGTTTAAGAAGCGCGTACACTGAAGCTTTCTTT	CASSLRSAYTEAFF
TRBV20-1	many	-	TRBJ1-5	TGCAGTGCTAGAGATCTGGGAAGTAATCAGCCCCAGCATTTT	CSARDLGSNQPQHF
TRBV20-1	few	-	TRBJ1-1	TGCAGTGCTAGAGTCCCGATTCTGGACACTGAAGCTTTCTTT	CSARVPILDTEAFF
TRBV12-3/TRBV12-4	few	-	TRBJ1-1	TGTGCCAGCAGTTTAGCGCAGTTGAGTCGATTGGTGTCTTTCTTT	CASSLAQLSRLVSFF